The present T cell receptor (beta chain) was sequenced within a study of shared T cell receptors in the human thymus. The J segment lost 3 bases and the V segment lost 5 bases, leaving 11 bases of the junction unmatched. CDR1 is SGHAT and CDR2 is FQDESV in the germline V gene (reference sequence). CDR3 length: 16 residues. Libraries were prepared by immunoSEQ multiplex PCR; TCRdb keeps only in-frame clonotypes and omits some of them. Among 540,000 or so clones listed, approximately 80% were seen once. This sample also appeared in a second study, on human thymus T cells. That work contributes: Healthy Finnish infants undergoing corrective surgery for congenital heart defects provided the donor material. It looked as if thymic and blood repertoires used V and J genes in a biased way. Among unrelated individuals, related research reported thymic repertoires that overlapped highly.

The rearrangement uses TRBV11-1 and TRBJ2-7, with 9 nucleotides matching TRBD1. The receptor was derived from a boy under two years old with a congenital heart defect. Sequencing used thymocytes. The CDR3 nucleotides are TGTGCCAGCAGCCCGCGACTAGGGACAGGGTTCTACGAGCAGTACTTC. Amino acids: CASSPRLGTGFYEQYF.